The sequence of this T cell receptor beta chain was determined in a study of blood T cell repertoires in COVID-19. Study in general: The United States, Italy and Spain were the sources of the acute and convalescent COVID-19 samples.

In the original analysis: Reference gene primers were amplified, and this amplification served to estimate nucleated cell counts. Clones were sequenced by immunoSEQ multiplex PCR, and TCRdb holds only the in-frame ones, with some missing. That table furnishes V, J and clone size, whereas the DNA furnished D and trimming. The sample lists 160,000 or so clones, 82% seen once, with more than 7.5% in the top ten. In this sample, this clone turned up once. Trimming cost V 4 bases and J 3 bases; bases outside gene matches: 9. The V gene's germline CDR1 is LGHNA and CDR2 YNFKEQ. This CDR3 comprises 16 residues.

The TCR sequence derives from a woman aged 65 to 85 with acute or convalescent COVID-19. The V and J genes are TRBV4-2 and TRBJ1-1, with 9 bases fitting TRBD1. Sequenced input: peripheral blood. As DNA, the CDR3 is TGTGCCAGCAGCCGACCGGACAGGGGAGCACACACTGAAGCTTTCTTT. Translated: CASSRPDRGAHTEAFF.